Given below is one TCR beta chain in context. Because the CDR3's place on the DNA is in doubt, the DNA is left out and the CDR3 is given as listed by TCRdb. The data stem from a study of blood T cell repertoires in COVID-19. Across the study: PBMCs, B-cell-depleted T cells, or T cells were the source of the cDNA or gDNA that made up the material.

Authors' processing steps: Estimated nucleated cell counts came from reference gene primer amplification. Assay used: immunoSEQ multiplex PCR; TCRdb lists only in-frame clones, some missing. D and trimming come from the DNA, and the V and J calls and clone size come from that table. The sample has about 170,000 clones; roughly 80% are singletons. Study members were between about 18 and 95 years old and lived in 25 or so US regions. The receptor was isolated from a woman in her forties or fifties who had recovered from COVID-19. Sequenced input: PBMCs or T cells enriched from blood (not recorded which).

CDR3 sequence: CASSPGVWGAGTF. The chain uses TRBV19 and TRBJ1-2. From germline, CDR1 is LNHDA and CDR2 SQIVND (reference sequence). A total of 13 residues make up the CDR3, ends included.